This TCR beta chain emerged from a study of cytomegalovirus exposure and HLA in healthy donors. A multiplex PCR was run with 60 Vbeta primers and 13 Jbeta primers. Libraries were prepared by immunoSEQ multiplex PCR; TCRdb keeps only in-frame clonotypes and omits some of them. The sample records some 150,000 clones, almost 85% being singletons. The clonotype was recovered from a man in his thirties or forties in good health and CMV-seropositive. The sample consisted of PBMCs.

The CDR3 loop reads CSALGLWEAFF. The CDR3 DNA sequence: TGCAGTGCTCTGGGCCTATGGGAAGCTTTCTTT. V and J are TRBV20-1 and TRBJ1-1; D not certain. Trimming pared 5 bases from V and 8 bases from J, leaving 12 bases between. CDR1 DFQATT and CDR2 SNEGSKA come from the germline V gene (reference sequence). The length of the CDR3 is 11 residues.